These 13 T cell receptor beta chains share one sample of origin, sequenced in a study of cytomegalovirus exposure and HLA in healthy donors. It was with 60 Vbeta and 13 Jbeta primers that the PCR ran. Here immunoSEQ multiplex PCR was the method, and the copy in TCRdb shows in-frame clones only, minus some. Of about 170,000 clones listed, around 80% are singletons. The sequenced material came from PBMCs. The origin of the receptors is a woman aged 25 to 39 in good health and CMV-seropositive.

For the CDR3, the DNA is TGTGCCAGTATTTCCGACAGGGCTGGGGCCAACGTCCTGACTTTC. Translating it yields CASISDRAGANVLTF. The rearrangement links TRBV19 to TRBJ2-6; 7 nucleotides align to TRBD1. The CDR3 runs 15 residues. CDR1 is LNHDA and CDR2 is SQIVND in the germline V gene (reference sequence). Trimming at V came to 7 bases and at J to 2 bases, leaving 5 bases not matched to a gene.

The chain recombines TRBV27 with TRBJ2-3, with 7 bases matching TRBD2. There are 16 residues in the CDR3. Unmatched junction bases numbered 11, after V lost 6 bases and J lost 2 bases. Germline V gives CDR1 MNHEY, CDR2 SMNVEV (reference sequence). The CDR3 nucleotides are TGTGCCAGCAGGGTTCTAGCGGAGCCCAACACAGATACGCAGTATTTT. Protein sequence: CASRVLAEPNTDTQYF.

The genes are TRBV5-1 and TRBJ2-4; unclear D gene. CDR1 and CDR2 (germline): SGHRS, YFSETQ. This CDR3 comprises 14 residues. Trimming shortened V by 4 bases and J by 1 base, and 9 bases separated the two germline ends. This chain's CDR3 is CASSTDTAKNIQYF. Written as DNA, the CDR3 is TGCGCCAGCAGCACCGACACGGCCAAAAACATTCAGTACTTC.

The V call is TRBV28, the J call TRBJ2-1; 9 nucleotides align to TRBD2. With V trimmed by 3 bases and J by 4 bases, 7 bases remained unmatched. This CDR3 is built from 16 residues. Germline loops: CDR1 MDHEN, CDR2 SYDVKM. CDR3: CASSFLTSGLYNEQFF. For the CDR3, the DNA is TGTGCCAGCAGTTTTCTGACTAGCGGACTATACAATGAGCAGTTCTTC. The entire variable domain, with the rest obtained from reference TRBV28 and TRBJ2-1, is as follows: DVKVTQSSRYLVKRTGEKVFLECVQDMDHENMFWYRQDPGLGLRLIYFSYDVKMKEKGDIPEGYSVSREKKERFSLILESASTNQTSMYLCASSFLTSGLYNEQFFGPGTRLTVL.

CDR3 protein: CASKWGGGQPSSYEQYF. The CDR3 coding sequence is TGTGCCAGCAAGTGGGGGGGCGGACAGCCGAGCTCCTACGAGCAGTACTTC. V gene TRBV2 combines with J gene TRBJ2-7, with D possibly matching TRBD2 (7 bases). The CDR3 extends over 17 amino acids. Trimming removed 7 bases at V and 0 bases at J, with 22 bases between. Germline V gene lookup returns CDR1 SNHLY and CDR2 FYNNEI.

The rearrangement uses TRBV6-1 and TRBJ2-7, with 12 bases aligning to TRBD2. This CDR3 has 20 amino acids. From germline, CDR1 is MNHNS and CDR2 SASEGT. J was trimmed by 6 bases and V by 0 bases; bases with no gene match: 18. CDR3 sequence (DNA): TGTGCCAGCAGTGAAGCGCTATCCACCATCCGGACTAGCGGGACAGTCGAGCAGTACTTC. This encodes CASSEALSTIRTSGTVEQYF.

A few counts support this clone. This sequence joins TRBV9 and TRBJ1-2; TRBD1 aligns across 8 bases. CDR3 size: 13 residues. After removal of 0 bases from V and 6 bases from J, the junction contained 1 base not matched to a gene. Germline assignment: CDR1 SGDLS and CDR2 YYNGEE. The CDR3 is CASSVGTGNGYTF. CDR3 DNA sequence: TGTGCCAGCAGCGTAGGGACAGGGAATGGCTACACCTTC.

The chain employs TRBV6-5 and TRBJ2-5; 7 bases are a match to TRBD1. CDR3 size: 16 residues. J gave up 3 bases and V 0 bases, and 7 bases lay outside the gene matches. Germline CDR1 reads MNHEY; CDR2 reads SVGAGI. The CDR3 spells CASSYSEGTDEETQYF. CDR3 coding DNA: TGTGCCAGCAGTTACTCAGAAGGGACAGACGAAGAGACCCAGTACTTC.

The rearrangement links TRBV5-1 to TRBJ2-7, with 10 bases matching TRBD1. The CDR3 is 17 residues long. Trimming cost V 0 bases and J 1 base; bases outside gene matches: 7. Germline values: CDR1 SGHRS, CDR2 YFSETQ. This chain's CDR3 is CASSLVPPGQGSYEQYF. In DNA form, the CDR3 reads TGCGCCAGCAGCTTGGTGCCACCGGGACAGGGGTCCTACGAGCAGTACTTC.

This clone was counted only a few times. V gene TRBV7-2 combines with J gene TRBJ2-7; D uncertain. The CDR3 has 13 amino acids. CDR1 and CDR2 (germline): SGHTA, FQGNSA. With 1 base removed from V and 3 bases from J, the gap between germline ends came to 7 bases. CDR3 in DNA: TGTGCCAGCAGCTTAGGGCAGATCTACGAGCAGTACTTC. Translating gives CASSLGQIYEQYF.

The chain joins TRBV30 to TRBJ1-4; TRBD1 matches at 7 bases. The CDR3 length is 15 residues. Germline lookup yields CDR1 GTSNPN and CDR2 SVGIG (reference sequence). V dropped 1 base and J dropped 7; count of bases not matched to a gene: 9. CDR3: CAWSGDRDGGEKLFF. The CDR3 nucleotides read TGTGCCTGGAGTGGAGACAGGGATGGGGGTGAAAAACTGTTTTTT.

CDR3 sequence (DNA): TGTGCCAGCAGTTTAATCGGGATCGGGAGCAATCAGCCCCAGCATTTT. Amino acids: CASSLIGIGSNQPQHF. The chain combines TRBV28 with TRBJ1-5; D gene uncertain. Per germline, CDR1 MDHEN and CDR2 SYDVKM. The V and J ends lost 2 bases and 1 base respectively, with 12 bases between them. This CDR3 is built from 16 residues.

CDR3 nucleotide sequence: TGTGCCAGCAGGGCCAGGGGGCTGGGCACAGATACGCAGTATTTT. It is translated as CASRARGLGTDTQYF. The chain is built from TRBV6-5 and TRBJ2-3; TRBD1 aligns across 8 bases. This CDR3 has 15 amino acids. V lost 6 bases, J lost 1 base, and 6 bases stayed unmatched. The germline gives CDR1 MNHEY, CDR2 SVGAGI.